This T cell receptor (beta chain) appears in the sequencing data of a study of blood T cell repertoires in COVID-19. About the research overall: The United States, Italy and Spain supplied acute and convalescent COVID-19 samples. The analysed material was cDNA or gDNA that came from T cells, B-cell-depleted T cells, or PBMCs.

Clones were sequenced by immunoSEQ multiplex PCR, and TCRdb holds only the in-frame ones, with some missing. The sample has approximately 210,000 clones; 80% to 90% are singletons. The length of the CDR3 is 13 residues. Germline CDR1 reads WNHNN; CDR2 reads SYGVQD (reference sequence). V lost 2 bases to trimming and J lost 5 bases, with 7 bases between them. On this clone: Other DNA sequences within the sample encode an identical CDR3.

The TCR originated in a man between 18 and 35 years old with active or convalescent COVID-19. This chain connects TRBV10-1 to TRBJ1-5; a weak D match, TRBD1 (6 bases). The material sequenced was peripheral blood. CDR3 coding DNA: TGCGCCAGCAGTGAGGGGGGCGATCAGCCCCAGCATTTT. Translating it yields CASSEGGDQPQHF.